A single sample gave rise to the 5 T cell receptor beta chains below, sequenced in a study of T-cell reconstitution after alpha-beta-depleted transplantation in children. Preparing the TCRbeta library involved the use of unique molecular identifiers. TCRdb re-called the PCR reads through MiXCR, storing one row per CDR3 protein. Of some 500,000 distinct CDR3 sequences in the sample, around 17% are singletons; the top ten hold less than 4%. Sample: PBMCs from the stem cell graft donor, taken from the stem cell graft. The receptors stem from a human donor who donated a stem cell graft to a child with acute lymphoblastic leukemia.

The V gene is TRBV7-9, the J gene TRBJ2-3, with 10 bases that match TRBD2. The CDR3 covers 15 residues. Germline CDR1 and CDR2: SEHNR and FQNEAQ (reference sequence). With 8 bases clipped from V and 4 bases from J, the junction kept 9 bases outside the gene matches. CDR3 DNA: TGTGCCAGCTCTCCGGGACTAGCGTTATCAGATACGCAGTATTTT. It codes for CASSPGLALSDTQYF.

Only a few counts were recorded for this clonotype. This chain links TRBV5-4 with TRBJ2-3; D unresolved. V lost 2 bases and J lost 1, with 11 bases in between. The CDR3 covers 15 residues. In germline, CDR1 is SGHNT, CDR2 YYREEE (reference sequence). The CDR3 DNA reads TGTGCCAGCAGCTTTTCCCTGCGTGGCACAGATACGCAGTATTTT. This encodes CASSFSLRGTDTQYF. Full variable domain (remainder filled in from reference TRBV5-4 and TRBJ2-3): ETGVTQSPTHLIKTRGQQVTLRCSSQSGHNTVSWYQQALGQGPQFIFQYYREEENGRGNFPPRFSGLQFPNYSSELNVNALELDDSALYLCASSFSLRGTDTQYFGPGTRLTVL.

Only one count was recorded for this clonotype. The chain is built from TRBV29-1 and TRBJ2-7; TRBD1 aligns across 9 bases. CDR3 length equals 12 residues. Germline CDR1 SQVTM, CDR2 ANQGSEA. The V and J ends lost 6 bases and 7 bases, in that order; junction bases with no gene match: 7. CDR3 nucleotide sequence: TGCAGCGTCCTCACAGGGGGCGAAGAGCAGTACTTC. This encodes CSVLTGGEEQYF.

This clonotype was found once. This chain connects TRBV27 to TRBJ2-7, with D possibly matching TRBD2 (6 bases). CDR1 is MNHEY, CDR2 SMNVEV, per germline (reference sequence). Trimming took 3 bases from V and 6 from J, leaving 15 bases between them. The CDR3 runs 14 residues. The CDR3 loop reads CASSFGGARAEQYF. DNA of the CDR3: TGTGCCAGCAGTTTCGGAGGGGCTAGGGCCGAGCAGTACTTC.

This chain connects TRBV19 to TRBJ2-6; TRBD1 aligns across 9 bases. The CDR3 runs 17 residues. V was pared by 4 bases and J by 1 base, with 5 bases of the junction left unmatched. Germline V gene sequence: CDR1 LNHDA, CDR2 SQIVND (reference sequence). CDR3 nucleotide sequence: TGTGCCAGTAGTAATGGACAGGGGAAATCTGGGGCCAACGTCCTGACTTTC. Translation gives CASSNGQGKSGANVLTF.